This T cell receptor beta chain stems from a study of metastatic and nonmetastatic thyroid tumors. TCRdb re-clonotyped the PCR reads via MiXCR. The table shows 85,000 to 95,000 clones, with just under 15% occurring only once. About this clone: Mismatch with germline at one junction end may stem from a read error.

Thyroid surgery took place with no prior treatment in any patient. The source of this sequence is a female donor with papillary thyroid cancer or a benign thyroid nodule (not recorded which). Some clones in this sample may be carry-over from other donors' samples. Sequencing was carried out using blood.

DNA for the CDR3: TGTGCCAGCAGTTCTACAGGGTACTACGAGCAGCACTTC. It yields the protein CASSSTGYYEQHF. The chain carries TRBV7-9 and TRBJ2-7; D is perhaps TRBD1 (6 bases). The CDR3 consists of 13 residues. Germline loops: CDR1 SEHNR, CDR2 FQNEAQ (reference sequence). The full variable domain, rest sourced from reference TRBV7-9 and TRBJ2-7, is DTGVSQNPRHKITKRGQNVTFRCDPISEHNRLYWYRQTLGQGPEFLTYFQNEAQLEKSRLLSDRFSAERPKGSFSTLEIQRTEQGDSAMYLCASSSTGYYEQHFGPGTRLTVT.